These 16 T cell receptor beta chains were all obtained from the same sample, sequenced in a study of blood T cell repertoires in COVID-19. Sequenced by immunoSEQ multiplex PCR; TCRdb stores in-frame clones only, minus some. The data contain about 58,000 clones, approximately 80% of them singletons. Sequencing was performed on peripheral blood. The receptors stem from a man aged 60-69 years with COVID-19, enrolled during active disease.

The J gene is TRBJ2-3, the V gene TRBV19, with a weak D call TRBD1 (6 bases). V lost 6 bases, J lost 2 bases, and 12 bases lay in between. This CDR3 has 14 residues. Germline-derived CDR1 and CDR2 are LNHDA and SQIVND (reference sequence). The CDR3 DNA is TGTGCCAGTAGCCCCGGACAGAACACAGATACGCAGTATTTT. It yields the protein CASSPGQNTDTQYF.

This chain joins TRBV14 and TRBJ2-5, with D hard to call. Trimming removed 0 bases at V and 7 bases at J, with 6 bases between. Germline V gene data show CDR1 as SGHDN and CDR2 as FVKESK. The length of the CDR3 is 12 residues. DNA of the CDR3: TGTGCCAGCAGCCAAGATCGGGTGACCCAGTACTTC. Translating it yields CASSQDRVTQYF.

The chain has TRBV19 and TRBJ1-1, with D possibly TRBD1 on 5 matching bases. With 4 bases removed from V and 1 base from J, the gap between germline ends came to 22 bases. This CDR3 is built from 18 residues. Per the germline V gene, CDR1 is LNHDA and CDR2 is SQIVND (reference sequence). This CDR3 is CASSTPERGQGKNTEAFF. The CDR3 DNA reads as TGTGCCAGTAGTACTCCCGAAAGAGGTCAGGGCAAGAACACTGAAGCTTTCTTT.

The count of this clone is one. CDR3 amino acids: CASSYEGTGSYTF. CDR3 coding DNA: TGTGCCAGCAGTTACGAAGGGACAGGAAGCTACACCTTC. V and J are TRBV6-5 and TRBJ1-2, with 8 bases aligning to TRBD1. Looked up from germline, CDR1 is MNHEY and CDR2 is SVGAGI. The J segment lost 9 bases and the V segment lost 2 bases, leaving 5 bases of the junction unmatched. This CDR3 has 13 residues.

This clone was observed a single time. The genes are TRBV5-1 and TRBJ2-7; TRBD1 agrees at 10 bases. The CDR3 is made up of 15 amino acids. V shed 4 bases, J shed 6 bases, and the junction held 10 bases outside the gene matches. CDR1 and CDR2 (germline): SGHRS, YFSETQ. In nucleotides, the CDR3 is TGCGCCAGCAGCCTGGGCGGGACAGGGGTCGTCGAGCAGTACTTC. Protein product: CASSLGGTGVVEQYF.

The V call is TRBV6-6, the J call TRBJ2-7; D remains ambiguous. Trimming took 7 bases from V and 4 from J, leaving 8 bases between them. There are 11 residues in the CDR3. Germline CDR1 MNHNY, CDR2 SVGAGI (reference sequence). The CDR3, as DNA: TGTGCCAGCAATTCGGAGTACGAGCAGTACTTC. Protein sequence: CASNSEYEQYF.

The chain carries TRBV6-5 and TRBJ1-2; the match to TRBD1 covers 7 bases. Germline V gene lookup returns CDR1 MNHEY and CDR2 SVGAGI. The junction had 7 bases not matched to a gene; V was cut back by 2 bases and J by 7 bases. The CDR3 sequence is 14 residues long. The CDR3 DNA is TGTGCCAGCAGTTACCTCCCAGGGGGTAGTGGCTACACCTTC. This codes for CASSYLPGGSGYTF.

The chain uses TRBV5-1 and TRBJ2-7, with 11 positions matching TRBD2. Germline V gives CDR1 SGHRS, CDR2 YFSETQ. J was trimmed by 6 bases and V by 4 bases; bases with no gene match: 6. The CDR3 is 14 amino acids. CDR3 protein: CASSRTSGGPEQYF. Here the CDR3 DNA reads TGCGCCAGCAGCCGAACTAGCGGGGGACCCGAGCAGTACTTC.

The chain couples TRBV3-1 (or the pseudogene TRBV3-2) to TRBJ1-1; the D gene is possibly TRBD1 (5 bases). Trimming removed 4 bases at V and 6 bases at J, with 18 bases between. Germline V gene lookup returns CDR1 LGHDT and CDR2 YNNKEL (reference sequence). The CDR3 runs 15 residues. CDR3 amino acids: CASSPQTGVSAEAFF. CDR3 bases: TGTGCCAGCAGCCCGCAGACGGGGGTTTCGGCTGAAGCTTTCTTT.

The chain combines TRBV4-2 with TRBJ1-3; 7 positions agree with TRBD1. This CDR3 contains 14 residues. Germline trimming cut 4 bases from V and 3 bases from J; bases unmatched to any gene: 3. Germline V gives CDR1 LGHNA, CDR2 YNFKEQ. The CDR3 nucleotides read TGTGCCAGCAGCCGAGGGGGCAGTGGAAACACCATATATTTT. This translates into CASSRGGSGNTIYF.

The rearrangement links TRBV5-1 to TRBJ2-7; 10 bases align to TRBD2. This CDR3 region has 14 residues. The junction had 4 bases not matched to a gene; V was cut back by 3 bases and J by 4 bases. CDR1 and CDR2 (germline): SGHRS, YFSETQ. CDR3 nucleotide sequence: TGCGCCAGCAGCTCAGCGGGGGGGCGGTACGAGCAGTACTTC. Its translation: CASSSAGGRYEQYF.

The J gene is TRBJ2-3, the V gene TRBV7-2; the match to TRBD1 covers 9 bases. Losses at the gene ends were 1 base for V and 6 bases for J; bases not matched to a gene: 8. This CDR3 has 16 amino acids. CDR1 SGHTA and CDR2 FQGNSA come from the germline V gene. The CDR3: CASSLGDRGKRDTQYF. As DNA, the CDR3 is TGTGCCAGCAGCTTAGGTGACAGGGGGAAACGGGATACGCAGTATTTT. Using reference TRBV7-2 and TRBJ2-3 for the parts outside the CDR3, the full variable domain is GAGVSQSPSNKVTEKGKDVELRCDPISGHTALYWYRQSLGQGLEFLIYFQGNSAPDKSGLPSDRFSAERTGGSVSTLTIQRTQQEDSAVYLCASSLGDRGKRDTQYFGPGTRLTVL.

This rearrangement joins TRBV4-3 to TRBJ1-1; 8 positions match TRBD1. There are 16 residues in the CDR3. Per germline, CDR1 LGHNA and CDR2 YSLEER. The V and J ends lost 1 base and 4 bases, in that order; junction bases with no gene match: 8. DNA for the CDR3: TGCGCCAGCAGCCAAGCCCCAGGTACAGGGGGCACTGAAGCTTTCTTT. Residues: CASSQAPGTGGTEAFF.

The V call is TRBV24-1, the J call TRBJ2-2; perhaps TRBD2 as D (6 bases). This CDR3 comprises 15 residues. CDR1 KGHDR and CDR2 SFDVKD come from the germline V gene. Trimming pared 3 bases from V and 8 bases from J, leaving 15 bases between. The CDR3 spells CATSDGWGEAGELFF. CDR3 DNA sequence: TGTGCCACCAGTGATGGTTGGGGGGAGGCGGGGGAGCTGTTTTTT.

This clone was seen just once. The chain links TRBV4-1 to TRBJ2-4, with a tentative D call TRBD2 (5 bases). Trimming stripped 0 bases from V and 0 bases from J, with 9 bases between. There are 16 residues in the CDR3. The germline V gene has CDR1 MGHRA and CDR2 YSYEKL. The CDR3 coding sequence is TGCGCCAGCAGCCAAGATCTCGGGGTAGCCAAAAACATTCAGTACTTC. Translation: CASSQDLGVAKNIQYF.

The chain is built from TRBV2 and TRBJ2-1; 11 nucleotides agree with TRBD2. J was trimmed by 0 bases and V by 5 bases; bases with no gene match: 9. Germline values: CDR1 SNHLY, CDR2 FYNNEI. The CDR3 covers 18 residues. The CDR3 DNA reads TGTGCCAGCAGTAGACCACTAGCGGGAGATTCCTCCTACAATGAGCAGTTCTTC. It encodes CASSRPLAGDSSYNEQFF.